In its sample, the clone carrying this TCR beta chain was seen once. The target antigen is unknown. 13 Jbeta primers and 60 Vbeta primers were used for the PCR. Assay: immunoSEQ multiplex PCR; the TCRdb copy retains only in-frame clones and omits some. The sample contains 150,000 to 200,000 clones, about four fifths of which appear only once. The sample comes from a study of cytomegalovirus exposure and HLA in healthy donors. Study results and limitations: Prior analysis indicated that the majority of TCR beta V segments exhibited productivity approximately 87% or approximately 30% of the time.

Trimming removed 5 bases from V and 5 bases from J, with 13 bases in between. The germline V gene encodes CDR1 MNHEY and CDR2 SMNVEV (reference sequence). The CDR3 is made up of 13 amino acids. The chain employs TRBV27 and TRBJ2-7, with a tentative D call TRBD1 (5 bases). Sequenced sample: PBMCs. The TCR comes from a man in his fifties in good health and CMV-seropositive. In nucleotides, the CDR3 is TGTGCCAGCAGTCCCCAGGGCTTGGACGAGCAGTACTTC. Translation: CASSPQGLDEQYF.